This T cell receptor (beta chain) was documented in a study of blood T cell repertoires in COVID-19. Study-level background: PBMCs, B-cell-depleted T cells, or T cells were the source of the cDNA or gDNA that made up the material.

Per the germline V gene, CDR1 is PRHDT and CDR2 is FYEKMQ (reference sequence). The CDR3 consists of 17 residues. Trimming removed 0 bases from V and 2 bases from J, with 16 bases in between. How the authors handled the data: For nucleated cells, counts were estimated from reference gene primer amplification. Profiled with immunoSEQ multiplex PCR; TCRdb holds only in-frame clones, not every one. V and J calls and clone size are copied from that table; D and trimming were computed from the DNA. The sample holds 310,000 or so clones, more than 75% seen once. This TCR came from a man aged 70-80 years with acute or convalescent COVID-19. V and J are TRBV13 and TRBJ1-2; D is ambiguous. Sequencing input: peripheral blood. The CDR3 region has the DNA TGTGCCAGCAGCTTAGGTACGGGGATCGGATCAAACTATGGCTACACCTTC. Its protein product is CASSLGTGIGSNYGYTF.